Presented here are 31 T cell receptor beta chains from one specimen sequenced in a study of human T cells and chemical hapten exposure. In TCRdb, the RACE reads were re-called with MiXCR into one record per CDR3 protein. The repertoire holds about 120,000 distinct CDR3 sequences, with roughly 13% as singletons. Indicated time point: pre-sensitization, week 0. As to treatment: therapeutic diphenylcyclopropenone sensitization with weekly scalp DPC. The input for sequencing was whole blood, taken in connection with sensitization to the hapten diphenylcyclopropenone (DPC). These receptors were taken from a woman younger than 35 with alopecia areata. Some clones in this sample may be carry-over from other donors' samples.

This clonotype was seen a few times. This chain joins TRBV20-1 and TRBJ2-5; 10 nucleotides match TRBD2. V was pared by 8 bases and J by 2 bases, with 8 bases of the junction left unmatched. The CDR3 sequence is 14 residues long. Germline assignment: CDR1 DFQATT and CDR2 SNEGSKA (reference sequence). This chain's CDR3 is CSPAPSGRQETQYF. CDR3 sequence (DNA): TGCAGTCCGGCCCCTAGCGGGAGACAAGAGACCCAGTACTTC.

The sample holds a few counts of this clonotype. The CDR3 sequence is CASSHNRGGYGYTF. CDR3 DNA sequence: TGTGCCAGCAGCCATAACAGGGGCGGCTATGGCTACACCTTC. The chain links TRBV7-2 to TRBJ1-2, with TRBD1 matching 7 bases. V lost 5 bases to trimming and J lost 4 bases; unmatched junction nucleotides: 7. CDR1 SGHTA and CDR2 FQGNSA come from the germline V gene. The CDR3 extends over 14 amino acids.

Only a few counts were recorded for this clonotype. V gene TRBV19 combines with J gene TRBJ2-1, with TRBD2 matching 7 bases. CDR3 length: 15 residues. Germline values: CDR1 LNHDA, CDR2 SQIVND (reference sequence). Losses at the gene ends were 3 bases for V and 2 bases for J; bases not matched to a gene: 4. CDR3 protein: CASSMVSGPYNEQFF. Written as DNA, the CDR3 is TGTGCCAGTAGTATGGTTAGCGGGCCCTACAATGAGCAGTTCTTC.

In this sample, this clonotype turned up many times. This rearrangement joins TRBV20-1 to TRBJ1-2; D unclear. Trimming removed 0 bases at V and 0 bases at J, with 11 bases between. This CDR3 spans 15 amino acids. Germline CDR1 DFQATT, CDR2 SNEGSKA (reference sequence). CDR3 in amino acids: CSARDIAGSNYGYTF. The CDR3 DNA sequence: TGCAGTGCTAGAGATATCGCAGGTTCTAACTATGGCTACACCTTC.

CDR3 residues: CSAALGSTDTQYF. CDR3 DNA sequence: TGCAGTGCCGCGTTGGGAAGCACAGATACGCAGTATTTT. The genes are TRBV20-1 and TRBJ2-3; D is ambiguous. CDR1 and CDR2 (germline): DFQATT, SNEGSKA (reference sequence). V lost 6 bases and J lost 0, with 10 bases in between. The CDR3 spans 13 residues.

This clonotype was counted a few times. This CDR3 is CASSPRTGDSGANVLTF. The CDR3 nucleotides read TGTGCCAGCTCCCCTAGGACAGGGGACTCTGGGGCCAACGTCCTGACTTTC. The genes are TRBV18 and TRBJ2-6; TRBD1 matches at 9 bases. CDR1 is KGHSH and CDR2 is LQKENI in the germline V gene. Unmatched junction bases numbered 6, after V lost 6 bases and J lost 0 bases. CDR3 length equals 17 residues.

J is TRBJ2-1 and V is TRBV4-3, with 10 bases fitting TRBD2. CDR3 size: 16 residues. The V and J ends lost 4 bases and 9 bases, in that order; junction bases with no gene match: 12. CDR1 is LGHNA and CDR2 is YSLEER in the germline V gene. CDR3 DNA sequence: TGCGCCAGCAGCCCCCCAGGGCTAGCGGGGGCGGTTGAGCAGTTCTTC. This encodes CASSPPGLAGAVEQFF.

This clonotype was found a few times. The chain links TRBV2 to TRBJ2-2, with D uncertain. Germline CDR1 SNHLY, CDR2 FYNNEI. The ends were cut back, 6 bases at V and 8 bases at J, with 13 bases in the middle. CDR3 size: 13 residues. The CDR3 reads CASRRESRGELFF. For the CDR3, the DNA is TGTGCCAGCAGACGAGAGTCCCGGGGGGAGCTGTTTTTT.

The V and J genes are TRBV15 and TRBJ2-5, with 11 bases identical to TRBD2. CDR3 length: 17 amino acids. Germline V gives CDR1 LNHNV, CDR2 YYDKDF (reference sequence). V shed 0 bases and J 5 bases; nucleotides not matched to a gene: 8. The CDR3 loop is CATSRDRASGGPETQYF. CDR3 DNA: TGTGCCACCAGCAGAGATCGGGCTAGCGGGGGGCCGGAGACCCAGTACTTC.

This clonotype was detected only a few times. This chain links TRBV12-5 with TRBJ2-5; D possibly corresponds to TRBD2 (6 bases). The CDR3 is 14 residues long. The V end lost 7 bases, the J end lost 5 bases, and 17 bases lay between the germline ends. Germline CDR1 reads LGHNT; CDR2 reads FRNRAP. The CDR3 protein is CASAIRQGGETQYF. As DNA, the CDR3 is TGTGCTAGTGCCATCCGGCAGGGAGGCGAGACCCAGTACTTC. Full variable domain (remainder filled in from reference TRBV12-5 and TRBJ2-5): DARVTQTPRHKVTEMGQEVTMRCQPILGHNTVFWYRQTMMQGLELLAYFRNRAPLDDSGMPKDRFSAEMPDATLATLKIQPSEPRDSAVYFCASAIRQGGETQYFGPGTRLLVL.

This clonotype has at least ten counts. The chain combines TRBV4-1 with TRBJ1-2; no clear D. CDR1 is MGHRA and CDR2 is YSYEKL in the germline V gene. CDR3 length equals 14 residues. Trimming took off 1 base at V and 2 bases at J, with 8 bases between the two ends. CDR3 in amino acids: CASSQASGNYGYTF. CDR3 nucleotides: TGCGCCAGCAGCCAAGCGTCGGGGAACTATGGCTACACCTTC.

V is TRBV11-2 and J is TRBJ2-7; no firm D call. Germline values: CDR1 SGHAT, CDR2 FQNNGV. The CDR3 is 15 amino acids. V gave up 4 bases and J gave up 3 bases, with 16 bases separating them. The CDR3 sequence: CASSSRPRQDYEQYF. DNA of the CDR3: TGTGCCAGCAGCTCCCGACCGCGTCAGGACTACGAGCAGTACTTC. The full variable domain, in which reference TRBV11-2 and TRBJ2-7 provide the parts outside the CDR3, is EAGVAQSPRYKIIEKRQSVAFWCNPISGHATLYWYQQILGQGPKLLIQFQNNGVVDDSQLPKDRFSAERLKGVDSTLKIQPAKLEDSAVYLCASSSRPRQDYEQYFGPGTRLTVT.

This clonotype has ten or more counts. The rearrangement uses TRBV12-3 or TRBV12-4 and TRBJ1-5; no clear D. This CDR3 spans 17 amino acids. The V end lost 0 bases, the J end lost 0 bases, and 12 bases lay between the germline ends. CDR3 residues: CASSLAKLWGSNQPQHF. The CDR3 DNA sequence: TGTGCCAGCAGTTTAGCTAAATTATGGGGTAGCAATCAGCCCCAGCATTTT.

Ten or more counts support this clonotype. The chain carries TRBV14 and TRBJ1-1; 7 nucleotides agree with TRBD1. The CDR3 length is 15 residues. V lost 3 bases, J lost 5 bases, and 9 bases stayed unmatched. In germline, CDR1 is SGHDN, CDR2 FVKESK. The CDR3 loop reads CASSQARDSGTEAFF. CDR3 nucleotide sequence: TGTGCCAGCAGCCAGGCTCGGGACAGCGGAACTGAAGCTTTCTTT.

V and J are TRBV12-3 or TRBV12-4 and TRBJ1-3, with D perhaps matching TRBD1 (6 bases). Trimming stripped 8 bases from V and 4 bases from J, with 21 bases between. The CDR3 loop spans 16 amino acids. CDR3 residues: CASSAYAQGSGNTIYF. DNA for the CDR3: TGTGCCAGCTCTGCCTATGCCCAGGGGTCCGGAAACACCATATATTTT.

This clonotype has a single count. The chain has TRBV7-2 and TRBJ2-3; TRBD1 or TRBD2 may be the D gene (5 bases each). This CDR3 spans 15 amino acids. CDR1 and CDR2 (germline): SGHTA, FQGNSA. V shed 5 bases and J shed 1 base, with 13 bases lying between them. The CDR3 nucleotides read TGTGCCAGCAGCGCCCCCGGGGCTGGCACAGATACGCAGTATTTT. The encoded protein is CASSAPGAGTDTQYF.

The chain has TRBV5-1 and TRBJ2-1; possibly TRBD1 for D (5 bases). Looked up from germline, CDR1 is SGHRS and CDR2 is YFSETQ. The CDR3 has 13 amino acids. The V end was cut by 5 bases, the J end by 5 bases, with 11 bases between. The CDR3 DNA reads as TGCGCCAGCAGTTTTGACAGAAACAATGAGCAGTTCTTC. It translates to CASSFDRNNEQFF.

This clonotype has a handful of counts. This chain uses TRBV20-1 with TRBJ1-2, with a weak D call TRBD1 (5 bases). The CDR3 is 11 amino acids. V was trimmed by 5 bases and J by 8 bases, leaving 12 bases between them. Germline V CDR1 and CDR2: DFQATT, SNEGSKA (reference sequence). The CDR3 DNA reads TGCAGTGCTTCCGGGACGTGGGGCTACACCTTC. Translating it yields CSASGTWGYTF.

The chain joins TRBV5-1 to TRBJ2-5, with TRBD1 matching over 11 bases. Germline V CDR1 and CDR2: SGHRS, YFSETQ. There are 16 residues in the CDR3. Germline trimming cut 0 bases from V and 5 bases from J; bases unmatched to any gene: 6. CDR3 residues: CASSLEGTGGHETQYF. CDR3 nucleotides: TGCGCCAGCAGCTTGGAAGGGACAGGGGGTCACGAGACCCAGTACTTC.

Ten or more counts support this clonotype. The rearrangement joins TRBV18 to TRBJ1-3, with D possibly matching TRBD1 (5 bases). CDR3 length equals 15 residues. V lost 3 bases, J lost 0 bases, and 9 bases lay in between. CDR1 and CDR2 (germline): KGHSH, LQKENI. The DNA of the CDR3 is TGTGCCAGCTCACCTCGACAGAGCTCTGGAAACACCATATATTTT. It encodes CASSPRQSSGNTIYF.

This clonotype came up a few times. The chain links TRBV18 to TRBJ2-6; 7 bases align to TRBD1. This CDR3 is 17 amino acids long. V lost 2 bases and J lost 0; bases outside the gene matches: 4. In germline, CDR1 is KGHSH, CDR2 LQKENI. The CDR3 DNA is TGTGCCAGCTCACCAGGCAGGGGGTTCTCTGGGGCCAACGTCCTGACTTTC. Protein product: CASSPGRGFSGANVLTF.

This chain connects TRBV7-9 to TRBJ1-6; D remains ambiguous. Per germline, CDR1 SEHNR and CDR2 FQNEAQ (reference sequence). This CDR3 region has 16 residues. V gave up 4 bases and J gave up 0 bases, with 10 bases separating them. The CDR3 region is CASSSSLSSYNSPLHF. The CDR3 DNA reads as TGTGCCAGCAGCTCTTCTCTAAGCTCCTATAATTCACCCCTCCACTTT.

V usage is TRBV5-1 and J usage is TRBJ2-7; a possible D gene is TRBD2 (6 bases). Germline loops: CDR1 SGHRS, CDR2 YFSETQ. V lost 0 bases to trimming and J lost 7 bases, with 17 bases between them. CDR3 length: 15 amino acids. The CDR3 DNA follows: TGCGCCAGCAGCTTGGCCGAGGGACTGGACGGTGAGCAGTACTTC. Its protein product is CASSLAEGLDGEQYF.

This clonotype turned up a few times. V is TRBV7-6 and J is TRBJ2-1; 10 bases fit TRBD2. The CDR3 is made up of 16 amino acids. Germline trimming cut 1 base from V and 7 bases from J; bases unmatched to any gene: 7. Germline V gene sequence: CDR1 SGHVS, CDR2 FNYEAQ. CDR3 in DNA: TGTGCCAGCAGCTTAGATAGCGGGGGGCCGGTTAATGAGCAGTTCTTC. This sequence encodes CASSLDSGGPVNEQFF.

The CDR3 sequence: CASSVDGQETQYF. In nucleotides, the CDR3 is TGTGCCAGCAGCGTAGATGGTCAAGAGACCCAGTACTTC. The chain recombines TRBV9 with TRBJ2-5; D remains unclear. From germline, CDR1 is SGDLS and CDR2 YYNGEE. V gave up 0 bases and J gave up 2 bases, with 5 bases separating them. The CDR3 sequence is 13 residues long.

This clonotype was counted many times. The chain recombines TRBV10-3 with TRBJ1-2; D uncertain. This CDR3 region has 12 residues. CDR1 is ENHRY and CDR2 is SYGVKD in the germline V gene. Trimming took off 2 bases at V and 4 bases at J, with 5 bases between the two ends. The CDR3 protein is CAISEAVYGYTF. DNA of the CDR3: TGTGCCATCAGTGAGGCAGTCTATGGCTACACCTTC.

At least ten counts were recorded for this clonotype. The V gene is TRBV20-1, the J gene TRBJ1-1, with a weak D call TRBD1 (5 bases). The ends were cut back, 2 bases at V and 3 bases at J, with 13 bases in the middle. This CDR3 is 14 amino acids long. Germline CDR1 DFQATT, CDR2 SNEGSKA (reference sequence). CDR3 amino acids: CSARPLQVYTEAFF. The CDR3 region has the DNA TGCAGTGCTAGACCCTTACAGGTGTACACTGAAGCTTTCTTT.

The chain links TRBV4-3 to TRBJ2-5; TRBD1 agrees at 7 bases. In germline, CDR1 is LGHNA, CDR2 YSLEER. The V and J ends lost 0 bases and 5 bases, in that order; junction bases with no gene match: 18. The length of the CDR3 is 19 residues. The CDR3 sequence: CASSQDLPTGALAGETQYF. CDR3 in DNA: TGCGCCAGCAGCCAAGACCTCCCAACAGGGGCCCTAGCCGGGGAGACCCAGTACTTC.

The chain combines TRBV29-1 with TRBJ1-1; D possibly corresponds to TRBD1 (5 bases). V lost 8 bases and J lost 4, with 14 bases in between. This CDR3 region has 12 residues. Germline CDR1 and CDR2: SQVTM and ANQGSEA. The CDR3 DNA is TGCAGCTTGGGTGACAGAACCACTGAAGCTTTCTTT. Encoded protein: CSLGDRTTEAFF.

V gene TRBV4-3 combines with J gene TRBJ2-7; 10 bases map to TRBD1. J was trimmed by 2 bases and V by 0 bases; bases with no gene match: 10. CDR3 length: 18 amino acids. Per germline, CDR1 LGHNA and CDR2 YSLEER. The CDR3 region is CASSQEEMGTGATYEQYF. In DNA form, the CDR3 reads TGCGCCAGCAGCCAAGAAGAGATGGGGACAGGGGCGACCTACGAGCAGTACTTC.

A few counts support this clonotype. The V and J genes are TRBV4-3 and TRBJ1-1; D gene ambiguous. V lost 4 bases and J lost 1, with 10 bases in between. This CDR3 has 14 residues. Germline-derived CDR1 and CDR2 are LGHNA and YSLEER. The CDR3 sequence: CASSPRAQNTEAFF. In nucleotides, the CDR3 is TGCGCCAGCAGCCCCCGGGCCCAGAACACTGAAGCTTTCTTT.